This record concerns one T cell receptor (beta chain) sequence. No antigen is known for it. Time point of the sample: week 23, last vaccination. Vaccine doses each comprised 300 ug of mutant IDH1 20-mer peptide, with topical imiquimod. The data originate from a study of a mutant IDH1 vaccine in newly diagnosed glioma. Study-level background: Most patients had received both radiotherapy and temozolomide, the prior options being radiotherapy, temozolomide, or both. Study-level findings and limits: With respect to changes in top peripheral T cell clonotypes, pseudoprogression seemed unrelated.

TCRdb keeps only in-frame clones here, not all; method: immunoSEQ multiplex PCR. Of 60,000 or so clones listed, roughly 85% are singletons. CDR3 length: 17 amino acids. The chain joins TRBV21-1 to TRBJ1-1; whether TRBD1, the table's D call, matches the DNA was not checked. TRBV21-1 is noted as a pseudogene. Source: PBMCs, taken from a glioma patient whose treatment included an IDH1 peptide vaccine. This TCR derives from a man in his thirties or forties with glioma. The chain's CDR3 is CASSKSLFNRENTEAFF. DNA of the CDR3: TGTGCCAGCAGCAAAAGTCTTTTCAACAGGGAGAACACTGAAGCTTTCTTT.